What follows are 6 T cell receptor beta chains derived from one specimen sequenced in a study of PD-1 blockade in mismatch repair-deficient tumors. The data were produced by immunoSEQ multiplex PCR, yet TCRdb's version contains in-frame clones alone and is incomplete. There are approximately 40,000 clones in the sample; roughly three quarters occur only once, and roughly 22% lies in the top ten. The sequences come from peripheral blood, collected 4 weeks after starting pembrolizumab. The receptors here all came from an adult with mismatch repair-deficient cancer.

The CDR3, as DNA: TGTGCCAGCACTACAGGGGTGGAGACCCAGTACTTC. It encodes CASTTGVETQYF. V is TRBV11-3 and J is TRBJ2-5, with TRBD1 matching over 7 bases. Per the germline V gene, CDR1 is SGHNT and CDR2 is YENEEA. Unmatched junction bases numbered 4, after V lost 7 bases and J lost 5 bases. The CDR3 consists of 12 residues.

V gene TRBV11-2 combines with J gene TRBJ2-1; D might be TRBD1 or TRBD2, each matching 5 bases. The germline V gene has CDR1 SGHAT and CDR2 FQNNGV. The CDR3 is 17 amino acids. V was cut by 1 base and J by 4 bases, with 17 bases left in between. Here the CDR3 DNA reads TGTGCCAGCAGCTTAGTACGCGTCTGGGGACGGTACAATGAGCAGTTCTTC. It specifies CASSLVRVWGRYNEQFF.

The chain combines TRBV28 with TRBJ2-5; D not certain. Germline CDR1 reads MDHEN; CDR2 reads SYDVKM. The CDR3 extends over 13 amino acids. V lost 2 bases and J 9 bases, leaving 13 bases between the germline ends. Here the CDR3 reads CASSLIWRGAQYF. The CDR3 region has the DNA TGTGCCAGCAGTTTAATCTGGCGTGGGGCCCAGTACTTC. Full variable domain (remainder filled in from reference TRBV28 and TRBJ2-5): DVKVTQSSRYLVKRTGEKVFLECVQDMDHENMFWYRQDPGLGLRLIYFSYDVKMKEKGDIPEGYSVSREKKERFSLILESASTNQTSMYLCASSLIWRGAQYFGPGTRLLVL.

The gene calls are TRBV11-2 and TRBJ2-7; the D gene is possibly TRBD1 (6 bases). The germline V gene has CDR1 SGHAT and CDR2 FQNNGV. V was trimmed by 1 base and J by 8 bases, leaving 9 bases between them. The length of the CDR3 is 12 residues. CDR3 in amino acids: CASSLVQGQQYF. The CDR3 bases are TGTGCCAGCAGCTTAGTGCAGGGGCAGCAGTACTTC.

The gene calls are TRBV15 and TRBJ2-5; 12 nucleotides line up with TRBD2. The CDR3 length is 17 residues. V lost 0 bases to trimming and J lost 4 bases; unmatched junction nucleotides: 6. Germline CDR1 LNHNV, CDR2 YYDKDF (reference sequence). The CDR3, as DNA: TGTGCCACCAGCAGAGAGACTAGCGGGAGTTTCGGAGAGACCCAGTACTTC. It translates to CATSRETSGSFGETQYF.

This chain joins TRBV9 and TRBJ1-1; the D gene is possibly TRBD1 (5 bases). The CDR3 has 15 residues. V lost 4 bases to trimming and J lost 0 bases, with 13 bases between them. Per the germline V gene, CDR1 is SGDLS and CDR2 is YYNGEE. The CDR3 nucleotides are TGTGCCAGCAGCCCCGGTGGGGGAGTGAACACTGAAGCTTTCTTT. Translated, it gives CASSPGGGVNTEAFF.